A selection of T cell receptor beta chains follows, all from one sample in a study of cytomegalovirus exposure and HLA in healthy donors. The protocol was immunoSEQ multiplex PCR, while the TCRdb copy is restricted to in-frame clones and leaves out a portion. The sample comprises around 200,000 clones, 62% of which are singletons, and around 2.9% rests with the top ten. The specimen sequenced was PBMCs. The source of these receptors is a man between 40 and 49 years old in good health and CMV-seronegative. The CDR3 runs from the conserved cysteine through the conserved F or W. The D gene is left open where the match is weak. Clone size appears in some rows only: once, few, many, or a class for an expanded clone.

>TRBV11-2|16|TRBJ1-4|.|.
TGTGCCAGCAGCTTAGGAGGCACAGGACCTAATGAAAAACTGTTTTTT
CASSLGGTGPNEKLFF
>TRBV29-1|13|TRBJ2-7|.|TRBD2
TGCAGCGTTGAAGGGGAGGGAACCTACGAGCAGTACTTC
CSVEGEGTYEQYF
>TRBV30|15|TRBJ1-5|few|.
TGTGCCTGGAGTGTAGGACAGTATAGCAATCAGCCCCAGCATTTT
CAWSVGQYSNQPQHF
>TRBV27|17|TRBJ1-4|few|.
TGTGCCAGCAGTTTTGGCAGCGGGGGACACGGGAAGGAAAAACTGTTTTTT
CASSFGSGGHGKEKLFF
>TRBV7-6|14|TRBJ2-5|.|.
TGTGCCAGCAGCTTAGTAGTTACAGGGCAGAGGCAGTACTTC
CASSLVVTGQRQYF
>TRBV27|15|TRBJ1-5|.|TRBD1
TGTGCCAGCAGTTTAGGACAGGGTATGGGACAGCCCCAGCATTTT
CASSLGQGMGQPQHF
>TRBV18|18|TRBJ2-3|.|TRBD2
TGTGCCAGCTCACCTTTTTTGACTAGCGGAGCTAGCACAGATACGCAGTATTTT
CASSPFLTSGASTDTQYF
>TRBV6-6|15|TRBJ2-5|once|TRBD1
TGTGCCAGCAGTTATCCTACAGGGGGCGGAGAGACCCAGTACTTC
CASSYPTGGGETQYF
>TRBV9|16|TRBJ2-7|.|TRBD2
TGTGTCAGCAGCGCAGCACCAACTAGCGGGAGATACGAGCAGTACTTC
CVSSAAPTSGRYEQYF
>TRBV7-2|15|TRBJ2-3|.|.
TGTGCCAGCAGCTTAGGACTACCCATTACAGATACGCAGTATTTT
CASSLGLPITDTQYF
>TRBV7-3|16|TRBJ2-7|few|.
TGTGCCAGCAGCCGGATCCAAGCGGGCATCTCCTACGAGCAGTACTTC
CASSRIQAGISYEQYF
>TRBV7-8|15|TRBJ2-1|once|TRBD1
TGTGCCAGCAGCCCAGGGGGCGTATCGTTTCATGAGCAGTTCTTC
CASSPGGVSFHEQFF
>TRBV9|15|TRBJ2-3|.|.
TGTGCCAGCAGCGTAGCGGGGGGCAGGGGTGATACGCAGTATTTT
CASSVAGGRGDTQYF
>TRBV30|12|TRBJ2-7|once|.
TGTGCCTGGGGCGGGGAAGCCTACGAGCAGTACTTC
CAWGGEAYEQYF
>TRBV5-6|14|TRBJ2-5|few|.
TGTGCCAGCAGCTTGGGGATTCTCATCGAGGCCCAGTACTTC
CASSLGILIEAQYF
>TRBV2|17|TRBJ1-6|large|TRBD1
TGTGCCAGCAGGGCCGGGACAGGGGGGGCCGCAAATTCACCCCTCCACTTT
CASRAGTGGAANSPLHF
>TRBV7-6|14|TRBJ2-2|.|.
TGTGCCAGCAGCTTAGACAGGGCCACCGGGGAGCTGTTTTTT
CASSLDRATGELFF
>TRBV2|13|TRBJ2-7|few|TRBD1
TGTGCCAGCATAGGACAGGGAGGATACGAGCAGTACTTC
CASIGQGGYEQYF
>TRBV30|13|TRBJ1-1|.|TRBD1
TGTGCCTGGAGGCATCCGGGACAGGGGGAAGCTTTCTTT
CAWRHPGQGEAFF
>TRBV5-6|13|TRBJ1-1|.|.
TGTGCCAGCAGCACGAGACGGGATGGCAAGGCTTTCTTT
CASSTRRDGKAFF
>TRBV19|18|TRBJ2-3|.|TRBD2
TGTGCCACCCGCGATAAGAATCCTAGCGGGAGGGCCGGATATACGCAGTATTTT
CATRDKNPSGRAGYTQYF
>TRBV29-1|13|TRBJ1-2|few|.
TGCAGCGTTGAAGGAGGGAGCGACTATGGCTACACCTTC
CSVEGGSDYGYTF
>TRBV5-4|14|TRBJ1-2|.|TRBD1
TGTGCCAGCAGCCTTAATCAGGGGGCCTTTGGCTACACCTTC
CASSLNQGAFGYTF
>TRBV7-9|14|TRBJ2-2|.|.
TGTGCCAGCAGCTTAGTGGGCTACACCGGGGAGCTGTTTTTT
CASSLVGYTGELFF
>TRBV5-1|15|TRBJ2-1|.|.
TGCGCCAGCAGCTTGACGGCAGGGGTAGGCGATGAGCAGTTCTTC
CASSLTAGVGDEQFF
>TRBV5-1|13|TRBJ2-7|few|.
TGCGCCAGCAGCGGAGCCCGGAGGGACGAGCAGTACTTC
CASSGARRDEQYF
>TRBV5-1|13|TRBJ1-1|.|.
TGCGCCAGCAGCTTCACAGGGAACACTGAAGCTTTCTTT
CASSFTGNTEAFF
>TRBV7-6|16|TRBJ2-2|.|.
TGTGCCAGCAGCTTAGCGCTGGGGGCGGGCACCGGGGAGCTGTTTTTT
CASSLALGAGTGELFF
>TRBV30|13|TRBJ2-7|.|TRBD2
TGTGCCTGGAATCTAGCGGGCCCCTACGAGCAGTACTTC
CAWNLAGPYEQYF
>TRBV2|11|TRBJ1-1|few|.
TGTGCCAGCAGTAGGACAGCTGAAGCTTTCTTT
CASSRTAEAFF
>TRBV14|13|TRBJ1-2|.|TRBD1
TGTGCCAGCAGCCACGGGACAGGGGCAGGCTACACCTTC
CASSHGTGAGYTF
>TRBV6-6|14|TRBJ2-7|.|.
TGTGCCACCGCCCGACAGTTTTCCATCTACGAGCAGTACTTC
CATARQFSIYEQYF
>TRBV28|16|TRBJ2-3|.|TRBD1
TGTGCCAGCAGTTTTCCCCTCGGGACAGGCACAGATACGCAGTATTTT
CASSFPLGTGTDTQYF
>TRBV18|15|TRBJ1-1|.|.
TGTGCCAGCTCACCTAGGGGGACCATGAACACTGAAGCTTTCTTT
CASSPRGTMNTEAFF
>TRBV9|17|TRBJ2-2|.|TRBD1
TGTGCCAGCAGCGCCCCTATAGGGGACAGGCCCGCCGGGGAGCTGTTTTTT
CASSAPIGDRPAGELFF
>TRBV7-2|15|TRBJ2-7|once|.
TGTGCCAGCAGCCCCCACCGGGACATCACCTACGAGCAGTACTTC
CASSPHRDITYEQYF
>TRBV5-1|13|TRBJ2-1|.|.
TGCGCCAGCAGCGCGCTTAGTTTCGGTGAGCAGTTCTTC
CASSALSFGEQFF
>TRBV5-5|19|TRBJ2-4|.|TRBD2
TGTGCCAGCAGCCCACCCCTAGCGGAAACCACCCTAGCCAAAAACATTCAGTACTTC
CASSPPLAETTLAKNIQYF
>TRBV11-2|14|TRBJ1-4|.|.
TGTGCCAGCAGCTTGATAGCGAGTGGTGAAAAACTGTTTTTT
CASSLIASGEKLFF
>TRBV2|13|TRBJ1-1|.|.
TGTGCCAGCGCTCGGGGGGCGAACACTGAAGCTTTCTTT
CASARGANTEAFF